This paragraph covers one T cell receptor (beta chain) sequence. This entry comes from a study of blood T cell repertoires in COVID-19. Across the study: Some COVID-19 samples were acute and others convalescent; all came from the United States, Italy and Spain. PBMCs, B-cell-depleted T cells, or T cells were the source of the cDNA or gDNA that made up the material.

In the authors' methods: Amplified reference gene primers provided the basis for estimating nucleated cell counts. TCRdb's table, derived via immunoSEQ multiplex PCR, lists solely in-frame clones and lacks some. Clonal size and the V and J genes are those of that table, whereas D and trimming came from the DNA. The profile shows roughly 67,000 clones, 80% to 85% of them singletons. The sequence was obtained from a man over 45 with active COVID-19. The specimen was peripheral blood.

Written as DNA, the CDR3 is TGTGCCAGCAGCCGGGGACAGTTGAACACTGAAGCTTTCTTT. As protein: CASSRGQLNTEAFF. The chain uses TRBV9 and TRBJ1-1; 7 nucleotides agree with TRBD1. The trim removed 4 bases at V and 0 bases at J, leaving 3 bases unmatched. The CDR3 length is 14 residues. Germline CDR1 is SGDLS and CDR2 is YYNGEE.